The 19 T cell receptor beta chains listed next were all sequenced from one sample in a study of T cells in Graves' hyperthyroidism and ophthalmopathy. Researchers amplified the TCR beta CDR3 regions from RNA transcripts. First-round RT-PCR targeting the TCR CDR3 was performed with the HTBI primer set. TCRdb fed the multiplex PCR reads into MiXCR, producing one record per CDR3 protein. Of around 55,000 distinct CDR3 sequences listed, less than 50% are singletons. Sequencing used blood. The receptors shown here come from a woman between 45 and 60 years old with Graves' ophthalmopathy.

This clonotype occurred many times. This chain links TRBV10-2 with TRBJ2-7, with 8 bases that match TRBD1. The CDR3 runs to 15 residues. Germline V CDR1 and CDR2: WSHSY, SAAADI. V dropped 3 bases and J dropped 2; count of bases not matched to a gene: 6. CDR3 in DNA: TGCGCCAGCAGTGAAGGTTCGGGACAGGCCTACGAGCAGTACTTC. Its translation is CASSEGSGQAYEQYF.

The chain uses TRBV7-3 and TRBJ1-1, with D possibly matching TRBD1 (6 bases). With 0 bases removed from V and 4 bases from J, the gap between germline ends came to 6 bases. This CDR3 is built from 13 residues. Germline V gene data show CDR1 as SGHTA and CDR2 as FQGTGA. This CDR3 is CASSLTRGTEAFF. CDR3 in DNA: TGTGCCAGCAGCTTAACCAGGGGCACTGAAGCTTTCTTT.

The rearrangement uses TRBV7-9 and TRBJ2-3, with 11 bases lining up with TRBD2. Germline CDR1 reads SEHNR; CDR2 reads FQNEAQ (reference sequence). V trimming: 4 bases; J trimming: 11 bases; junction bases outside the gene matches: 20. This CDR3 has 18 amino acids. Written as DNA, the CDR3 is TGTGCCAGCAGCTCCCCGGGCTCTAGCGGGGGGCCCTACAATGAGCAGTATTTT. It codes for CASSSPGSSGGPYNEQYF. The full variable domain, completed using reference TRBV7-9 and TRBJ2-3, is DTGVSQNPRHKITKRGQNVTFRCDPISEHNRLYWYRQTLGQGPEFLTYFQNEAQLEKSRLLSDRFSAERPKGSFSTLEIQRTEQGDSAMYLCASSSPGSSGGPYNEQYFGPGTRLTVL.

This clonotype was found many times. The rearrangement uses TRBV7-3 and TRBJ2-3; D is uncertain. CDR1 SGHTA and CDR2 FQGTGA come from the germline V gene. The CDR3 is 16 residues long. Trimming shortened V by 5 bases and J by 1 base, and 16 bases separated the two germline ends. CDR3 loop: CASSLLLADGTDTQYF. CDR3 nucleotides: TGTGCCAGCAGCCTTTTGTTGGCTGATGGCACAGATACGCAGTATTTT.

This clonotype came up many times. The gene calls are TRBV4-2 and TRBJ2-3, with D perhaps matching TRBD2 (5 bases). Trimming pared 0 bases from V and 6 bases from J, leaving 7 bases between. Germline V gives CDR1 LGHNA, CDR2 YNFKEQ. CDR3 length: 13 residues. CDR3 nucleotides: TGTGCCAGCAGCCAAGATTGGGAGGATACGCAGTATTTT. Its protein is CASSQDWEDTQYF.

This clonotype was detected ten times or more. The chain is built from TRBV6-2 or TRBV6-3 and TRBJ1-5; D is unresolved. The CDR3 loop spans 15 amino acids. V was shortened by 5 bases and J by 6 bases, with 17 bases between the two germline ends. The germline CDR1 and CDR2 sequences are MNHEY and SVGEGT. CDR3 sequence: CASSPSLPTGQPQHF. CDR3 coding DNA: TGTGCCAGCAGTCCCTCTCTGCCGACGGGTCAGCCCCAGCATTTT.

The CDR3 sequence: CASSRGAGSGANVLTF. CDR3 bases: TGTGCCAGCAGCCGGGGGGCAGGGTCTGGGGCCAACGTCCTGACTTTC. This sequence joins TRBV3-1 and TRBJ2-6; D might be TRBD1 or TRBD2, each matching 6 bases. The CDR3 runs to 16 residues. Trimming stripped 4 bases from V and 1 base from J, with 11 bases between. Germline V lookup: CDR1 LGHDT, CDR2 YNNKEL (reference sequence).

This chain uses TRBV14 with TRBJ1-6; unclear D gene. CDR3 length: 14 amino acids. The germline CDR1 and CDR2 sequences are SGHDN and FVKESK. CDR3 sequence reads: CHSSQDWVGRALHF. The CDR3, as DNA: TGTCACAGCAGCCAAGATTGGGTAGGGAGGGCCCTCCACTTT.

The genes are TRBV10-3 and TRBJ2-7; D is possibly TRBD1 or TRBD2 (5 bases each). The CDR3 contains 15 residues. CDR1 and CDR2 (germline): ENHRY, SYGVKD. Trimming took 4 bases from V and 1 from J, leaving 14 bases between them. Here the CDR3 DNA reads TGTGCCATCAGTGTATCGACTGGGGGTTCCTACGAGCAGTACTTC. It translates to CAISVSTGGSYEQYF.

The chain recombines TRBV7-3 with TRBJ2-7; D is possibly TRBD2 (5 bases). Trimming stripped 1 base from V and 1 base from J, with 8 bases between. This CDR3 region has 14 residues. From germline, CDR1 is SGHTA and CDR2 FQGTGA. In DNA form, the CDR3 reads TGTGCCAGCAGCTTAATTCCGGGATCCTACGAGCAGTACTTC. Protein product: CASSLIPGSYEQYF.

V is TRBV24-1 and J is TRBJ2-2, with 7 bases identical to TRBD1. Germline CDR1 KGHDR, CDR2 SFDVKD. Germline trimming cut 3 bases from V and 7 bases from J; bases unmatched to any gene: 13. This CDR3 contains 17 residues. The CDR3 DNA follows: TGTGCCACCAGTGATCTCTATGCCGGGACAGATAACGGGGAGCTGTTTTTT. It yields the protein CATSDLYAGTDNGELFF.

In its sample, this clonotype was seen many times. V gene TRBV5-1 combines with J gene TRBJ2-7, with 7 bases identical to TRBD2. The germline V gene encodes CDR1 SGHRS and CDR2 YFSETQ. J was trimmed by 2 bases and V by 4 bases; bases with no gene match: 12. The CDR3 has 16 residues. In DNA form, the CDR3 reads TGCGCCAGCAGCACCGCCGGGGGGACTACCGCCTACGAGCAGTACTTC. This encodes CASSTAGGTTAYEQYF.

V is TRBV6-1 and J is TRBJ2-7; 10 nucleotides match TRBD2. V dropped 3 bases and J dropped 3; count of bases not matched to a gene: 5. The germline V gene has CDR1 MNHNS and CDR2 SASEGT. This CDR3 region has 15 residues. CDR3 bases: TGTGCCAGCAGTGATCTTAGCGGGAGGCTCTACGAGCAGTACTTC. Translated, it gives CASSDLSGRLYEQYF.

This clonotype was seen repeatedly, ten times or more. The rearrangement uses TRBV20-1 and TRBJ2-3; 10 positions match TRBD2. CDR1 and CDR2 from the germline V gene are DFQATT and SNEGSKA (reference sequence). CDR3 length: 14 amino acids. Germline trimming cut 6 bases from V and 4 bases from J; bases unmatched to any gene: 7. As DNA, the CDR3 is TGCAGTGCAGCTAGCGGGAGTTGGGCAGATACGCAGTATTTT. This encodes CSAASGSWADTQYF.

V is TRBV27 and J is TRBJ1-3, with D perhaps TRBD1 (5 bases). CDR1 is MNHEY, CDR2 SMNVEV, per germline (reference sequence). There are 11 residues in the CDR3. Trimming shortened V by 11 bases and J by 4 bases, and 9 bases separated the two germline ends. The CDR3 DNA follows: TGTGCCGGCCGGGGCGGAAACACCATATATTTT. It specifies CAGRGGNTIYF.

The table lists this clonotype with a few counts. One end of the junction fails to match germline, which may point to a read error. The rearrangement joins TRBV6-2 or TRBV6-3 to TRBJ1-1; TRBD1 matches 9 bases. This CDR3 has 13 amino acids. Germline CDR1 MNHEY, CDR2 SVGEGT. In nucleotides, the CDR3 is TGTGCTAGCAGCATCGGACAGGGGTCGGAAGCTTTCTTT. Amino acid sequence: CASSIGQGSEAFF.

The chain uses TRBV2 and TRBJ1-5, with unresolved D. This CDR3 is built from 8 residues. CDR1 SNHLY and CDR2 FYNNEI come from the germline V gene. Trimming cost V 8 bases and J 10 bases, with 3 bases left between them. The CDR3 is CASSPQHF. The CDR3, as DNA: TGTGCCAGCTCACCCCAGCATTTT.

This chain joins TRBV6-2 or TRBV6-3 and TRBJ2-4; either TRBD1 or TRBD2 may fit D (6 bases each). V gave up 5 bases and J gave up 8 bases, with 28 bases separating them. The CDR3 runs 18 residues. Germline assignment: CDR1 MNHEY and CDR2 SVGEGT. The CDR3 spells CASSIRTVSPSANDIQYF. In DNA, the CDR3 is TGTGCCAGCAGTATAAGGACAGTTTCCCCTAGCGCCAATGACATTCAGTACTTC.

This chain connects TRBV18 to TRBJ1-3, with no clear D. This CDR3 contains 16 residues. Germline assignment: CDR1 KGHSH and CDR2 LQKENI. V shed 2 bases and J shed 0 bases, with 11 bases lying between them. CDR3 protein: CASSPGLLGSGNTIYF. CDR3 sequence (DNA): TGTGCCAGCTCACCAGGGTTGCTTGGCTCTGGAAACACCATATATTTT.